This TCR beta chain was captured by sequencing in a study of cytomegalovirus exposure and HLA in healthy donors. Study-level findings and limits: HLA restriction was apparent for most CMV-associated TCR beta chains in a later analysis.

Use of 60 Vbeta and 13 Jbeta primers characterized the PCR. Assay: immunoSEQ multiplex PCR; the TCRdb copy retains only in-frame clones and omits some. The sample has 80,000 to 100,000 clones, around 70% seen once. The CDR3 has 13 residues. Trimming took off 1 base at V and 6 bases at J, with 9 bases between the two ends. Germline-derived CDR1 and CDR2 are SEHNR and FQNEAQ (reference sequence). Concerning this clone: The antigen is unknown.

Material for sequencing was PBMCs. The chain uses TRBV7-9 and TRBJ1-1; D not resolved. The clonotype was recovered from a female donor in good health and CMV-seronegative. The CDR3 DNA reads TGTGCCAGCAGCTTAGTGATGCAGTCTGAAGCTTTCTTT. This encodes CASSLVMQSEAFF.